A selection of T cell receptor beta chains follows, all from one sample in a study of memory CD4+ T cells and cytomegalovirus serostatus. Profiled with immunoSEQ multiplex PCR; TCRdb holds only in-frame clones, not every one. The sample has under 55,000 clones, around 78% seen once. The sequenced sample was memory CD4+ T cells from blood. The receptors shown here come from an adult in good health and CMV-seronegative. CDR3s include the opening cysteine and the closing phenylalanine or tryptophan. The D gene is left open where the match is weak. Expanded clones get a size class; other rows say once, few or many, or leave the size out.

few 14 NA TRBJ1-1 TRBV5-5 TGTGCCAGCAGCCTGGGCTGGGGAAGGACTGAAGCTTTCTTT CASSLGWGRTEAFF
NA 16 NA TRBJ1-2 TRBV30 TGTGCCTGGTCGGGAGGCCGTAGTTCACCTAACTATGGCTACACCTTC CAWSGGRSSPNYGYTF
NA 17 TRBD1 TRBJ2-6 TRBV7-2 TGTGCCAGCAGCTCGTCCGGGACAGGGGCTGGGGCCAACGTCCTGACTTTC CASSSSGTGAGANVLTF
few 15 TRBD2 TRBJ2-7 TRBV18 TGTGCCAGCTCCCAAGGAGGGAGGGCCAGCTACGAGCAGTACTTC CASSQGGRASYEQYF
few 14 NA TRBJ2-3 TRBV6-1 TGTGCCAGCAGTGTTCGGGAAAACCGGGCCCAGCAGTATTTT CASSVRENRAQQYF
once 15 NA TRBJ2-1 TRBV29-1 TGCAGCGTTGAAGATATAAAGGGGTCCATGAATGAGCAGTTCTTC CSVEDIKGSMNEQFF
NA 15 NA TRBJ2-1 TRBV11-3 TGTGCCAGCAGCTTAATGAGGGGTCTGGGGAATGAGCAGTTCTTC CASSLMRGLGNEQFF
NA 13 NA TRBJ1-1 TRBV19 TGTGCCAGTAGTATCTCGGGGAACACTGAAGCTTTCTTT CASSISGNTEAFF
NA 14 TRBD1 TRBJ2-1 TRBV5-1 TGCGCCAGTAGGACAGGGCCTCCTACGGATGAGCAGTTCTTC CASRTGPPTDEQFF
NA 11 NA TRBJ1-1 TRBV7-2 TGTGCCAGCAACGGACAGAGTGAAGCTTTCTTT CASNGQSEAFF
NA 14 TRBD1 TRBJ2-3 TRBV10-3 TGTGCCATCAGCCGGACAGGAGGCACAGATACGCAGTATTTT CAISRTGGTDTQYF
NA 15 NA TRBJ2-7 TRBV5-4 TGTGCCAGCAGCTTGGACCTCAGCGGTCAATACGAGCAGTACTTC CASSLDLSGQYEQYF
NA 15 NA TRBJ2-7 TRBV6-1 TGTGCCAGCAGTGAATGGCAGGGGAACCCCTACGAGCAGTACTTC CASSEWQGNPYEQYF
NA 16 TRBD1 TRBJ2-3 TRBV6-5 TGTGCCAGCAGTTACTCCCGGACAGGGGGCACAGATACGCAGTATTTT CASSYSRTGGTDTQYF
NA 15 TRBD1 TRBJ2-7 TRBV6-1 TGTGCCAGCAGTGAGAGGACAGGGCTCTCCTACGAGCAGTACTTC CASSERTGLSYEQYF
NA 14 NA TRBJ1-1 TRBV5-1 TGCGCCAGCAGCTTGGGGGGCCAGAACACTGAAGCTTTCTTT CASSLGGQNTEAFF
NA 14 TRBD2 TRBJ2-1 TRBV10-3 TGTGCCATCAGTGATGCGGGGGGGCGAGGTGAGCAGTTCTTC CAISDAGGRGEQFF
NA 15 TRBD1 TRBJ1-1 TRBV18 TGTGCCAGCTCGCAGAACAGGGGCACCGACACTGAAGCTTTCTTT CASSQNRGTDTEAFF
few 15 TRBD1 TRBJ1-4 TRBV7-2 TGTGCCAGCAGCTTATCTCAGGGGGGAGGGGAAAAACTGTTTTTT CASSLSQGGGEKLFF
NA 13 NA TRBJ2-2 TRBV7-2 TGTGCCAGCAGCTTGGGTTACACCGGGGAGCTGTTTTTT CASSLGYTGELFF
NA 15 NA TRBJ1-2 TRBV4-3 TGCGCCAGCAGCCAAGAGCGGGGGGGGTACTATGGCTACACCTTC CASSQERGGYYGYTF
NA 16 NA TRBJ1-1 TRBV28 TGTGCCAGCAGTTCCCCCGCGACAGGAATCAACACTGAAGCTTTCTTT CASSSPATGINTEAFF
once 13 NA TRBJ1-3 TRBV5-1 TGCGCCAGCAGTAAAGTCTCTGGAAACACCATATATTTT CASSKVSGNTIYF
few 15 NA TRBJ1-1 TRBV21-1 TGTGCCAGCAGTCGAGGGCAGGGGCGTAACACTGAAGCTTTCTTT CASSRGQGRNTEAFF
NA 15 NA TRBJ1-1 TRBV29-1 TGCAGCGTTGTTATATCGGGATTCATGAACACTGAAGCTTTCTTT CSVVISGFMNTEAFF
NA 14 NA TRBJ2-5 TRBV11-2 TGTGCCAGCAGCTTAGCCAGGGTCGGGGAGACCCAGTACTTC CASSLARVGETQYF
NA 15 TRBD1 TRBJ1-5 TRBV4-3 TGCGCCAGCAGCCAAGCGGGGACAGAGGGTCAGCCCCAGCATTTT CASSQAGTEGQPQHF
NA 18 NA TRBJ2-5 TRBV7-9 TGTGCCAGCAGCGATCCGGGGAAGTCACCGACCTCACAAGAGACCCAGTACTTC CASSDPGKSPTSQETQYF
NA 16 NA TRBJ2-6 TRBV9 TGTGCCAGCAGCGCGACTCAGGGGTCTGGGGCCAACGTCCTGACTTTC CASSATQGSGANVLTF
NA 12 NA TRBJ1-1 TRBV28 TGTGCCAGCAGTACCATGAACACTGAAGCTTTCTTT CASSTMNTEAFF
few 13 TRBD1 TRBJ1-5 TRBV10-3 TGTGCCATCAGGGGACAGGGAGATCAGCCCCAGCATTTT CAIRGQGDQPQHF
NA 14 TRBD2 TRBJ2-5 TRBV9 TGTGCCAGCAGCCCAGGGACTAGCGGGGAGACCCAGTACTTC CASSPGTSGETQYF
few 13 NA TRBJ1-1 TRBV6-5 TGTGCCAGCAGTCGGACGGGGGGGACTGAAGCTTTCTTT CASSRTGGTEAFF